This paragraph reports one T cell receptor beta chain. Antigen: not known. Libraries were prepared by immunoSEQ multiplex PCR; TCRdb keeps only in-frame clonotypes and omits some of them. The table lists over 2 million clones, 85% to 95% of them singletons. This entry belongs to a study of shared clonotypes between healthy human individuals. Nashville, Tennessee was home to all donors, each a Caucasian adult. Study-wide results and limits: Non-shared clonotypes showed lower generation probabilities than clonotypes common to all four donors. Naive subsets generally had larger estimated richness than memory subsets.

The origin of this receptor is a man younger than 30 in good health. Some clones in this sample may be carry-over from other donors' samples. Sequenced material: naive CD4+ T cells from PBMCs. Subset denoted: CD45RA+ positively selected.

CDR3 in amino acids: CASSSGFDRERGAYEQYF. The CDR3 DNA is TGTGCCAGCAGCAGTGGATTTGACAGGGAACGAGGGGCCTACGAGCAGTACTTC. This rearrangement joins TRBV21-1 to TRBJ2-7; TRBD1, the table's D call, lacks a check against the DNA. TRBV21-1 is recorded as a pseudogene. There are 18 residues in the CDR3.